Each of the 15 T cell receptor beta chains below was sequenced from the same sample in a study of blood T cell repertoires in COVID-19. Repertoires were generated with immunoSEQ multiplex PCR, while TCRdb's copy carries only in-frame clones and drops some. The table shows about 140,000 clones, with about four fifths occurring only once. Sequencing was carried out using PBMCs or T cells enriched from blood (not recorded which). The source is a woman aged 18-35 years who had been exposed to COVID-19.

The chain combines TRBV19 with TRBJ2-5, with 9 nucleotides matching TRBD1. The CDR3 is 16 residues long. Unmatched junction bases numbered 11, after V lost 6 bases and J lost 3 bases. The germline gives CDR1 LNHDA, CDR2 SQIVND (reference sequence). CDR3 sequence: CASRLKLTGGKETQYF. Here the CDR3 DNA reads TGTGCCAGTAGGCTGAAATTGACAGGGGGTAAAGAGACCCAGTACTTC.

On this clone: Other DNA sequences in this specimen translate into the identical CDR3. The V and J genes are TRBV29-1 and TRBJ1-1; possible D gene TRBD1, 6 bases. CDR3 length equals 13 residues. Per the germline V gene, CDR1 is SQVTM and CDR2 is ANQGSEA. V was cut by 3 bases and J by 0 bases, with 8 bases left in between. CDR3 coding DNA: TGCAGCGTTGAGGGACAAATGAACACTGAAGCTTTCTTT. Residues: CSVEGQMNTEAFF.

The chain couples TRBV19 to TRBJ1-2; 9 bases fit TRBD1. The CDR3 spans 15 residues. V trimming: 4 bases; J trimming: 3 bases; junction bases outside the gene matches: 6. Germline V gene lookup returns CDR1 LNHDA and CDR2 SQIVND (reference sequence). CDR3 nucleotides: TGTGCCAGTAGTACAGGGACAGGGCAAGACTATGGCTACACCTTC. Protein: CASSTGTGQDYGYTF. The full variable domain, its missing parts supplied by reference TRBV19 and TRBJ1-2, is DGGITQSPKYLFRKEGQNVTLSCEQNLNHDAMYWYRQDPGQGLRLIYYSQIVNDFQKGDIAEGYSVSREKKESFPLTVTSAQKNPTAFYLCASSTGTGQDYGYTFGSGTRLTVV.

The V gene is TRBV19, the J gene TRBJ1-3; TRBD1 is a possible D gene (6 bases). The V gene lost 3 bases and the J gene lost 4 bases, with 13 bases spanning the gap. The CDR3 extends over 15 amino acids. The germline CDR1 and CDR2 sequences are LNHDA and SQIVND (reference sequence). CDR3 sequence (DNA): TGTGCCAGTAGTATGATTGGGGGCTCGGGAAACACCATATATTTT. This encodes CASSMIGGSGNTIYF.

The chain employs TRBV15 and TRBJ1-6, with D perhaps TRBD1 (5 bases). This CDR3 is 15 amino acids long. V shed 1 base and J shed 4 bases, with 8 bases lying between them. Germline values: CDR1 LNHNV, CDR2 YYDKDF (reference sequence). CDR3 in amino acids: CATSRGAGYNSPLHF. As DNA, the CDR3 is TGTGCCACCAGCAGAGGTGCAGGGTATAATTCACCCCTCCACTTT.

The chain joins TRBV19 to TRBJ1-1, with TRBD1 as a possible D gene (6 bases). Germline CDR1 reads LNHDA; CDR2 reads SQIVND (reference sequence). The V end was cut by 4 bases, the J end by 1 base, with 7 bases between. The length of the CDR3 is 13 residues. CDR3 amino acids: CASSTQGNTEAFF. CDR3 DNA: TGTGCCAGTAGTACACAGGGGAACACTGAAGCTTTCTTT.

This rearrangement joins TRBV4-2 to TRBJ1-1, with a possible D match to TRBD1 (6 bases). Deletions cut 1 base from V and 0 bases from J, with 9 bases between. The CDR3 is made up of 15 amino acids. CDR1 and CDR2 from the germline V gene are LGHNA and YNFKEQ. The CDR3 loop reads CASSQGGQMNTEAFF. The CDR3 nucleotides read TGTGCCAGCAGCCAAGGGGGGCAGATGAACACTGAAGCTTTCTTT.

The V call is TRBV28, the J call TRBJ1-5; D gene uncertain. The germline V and J ends were trimmed by 3 bases and 7 bases, with 13 bases remaining between them. The CDR3 has 14 residues. Per the germline V gene, CDR1 is MDHEN and CDR2 is SYDVKM. As DNA, the CDR3 is TGTGCCAGCAGTTTCGAGTCAACGGGGCAGCCCCAGCATTTT. Translating gives CASSFESTGQPQHF.

The chain uses TRBV3-1 (or the pseudogene TRBV3-2) and TRBJ2-5; 7 nucleotides align to TRBD2. The CDR3 has 16 amino acids. Germline CDR1 and CDR2: LGHDT and YNNKEL (reference sequence). V was clipped by 2 bases and J by 4 bases; unmatched bases: 10. CDR3 residues: CASSQWGGVQGETQYF. CDR3 DNA sequence: TGTGCCAGCAGCCAATGGGGAGGGGTGCAGGGAGAGACCCAGTACTTC.

The rearrangement joins TRBV4-1 to TRBJ2-2; D perhaps matches TRBD2 (5 bases). Per the germline V gene, CDR1 is MGHRA and CDR2 is YSYEKL. This CDR3 spans 13 amino acids. Trimming cost V 4 bases and J 5 bases, with 8 bases left between them. DNA of the CDR3: TGCGCCAGCAGCCGGACTGGTACCGGGGAGCTGTTTTTT. Its protein product is CASSRTGTGELFF.

The CDR3 bases are TGTGCCAGCAGCGTAGATCTAGCCACCTACGAGCAGTACTTC. This sequence encodes CASSVDLATYEQYF. The chain uses TRBV9 and TRBJ2-7; the D gene is possibly TRBD2 (5 bases). V shed 0 bases and J shed 2 bases, with 9 bases lying between them. Per the germline V gene, CDR1 is SGDLS and CDR2 is YYNGEE. This CDR3 region has 14 residues.

V gene TRBV19 combines with J gene TRBJ2-7; D is possibly TRBD2 (5 bases). Trimming cost V 7 bases and J 2 bases, with 15 bases left between them. CDR1 and CDR2 from the germline V gene are LNHDA and SQIVND (reference sequence). There are 14 residues in the CDR3. CDR3 in DNA: TGTGCCAGTACCCTCGGCGGAGGTACCTACGAGCAGTACTTC. It translates to CASTLGGGTYEQYF.

V gene TRBV9 combines with J gene TRBJ1-1; D remains ambiguous. Germline V gene sequence: CDR1 SGDLS, CDR2 YYNGEE. Trimming took off 0 bases at V and 4 bases at J, with 10 bases between the two ends. This CDR3 region has 14 residues. CDR3 loop: CASSVGPGLTEAFF. The CDR3 bases are TGTGCCAGCAGCGTAGGCCCAGGTCTCACTGAAGCTTTCTTT.

The rearrangement uses TRBV15 and TRBJ1-4; possibly TRBD1 for D (6 bases). Trimming cost V 8 bases and J 8 bases, with 21 bases left between them. Germline V CDR1 and CDR2: LNHNV, YYDKDF (reference sequence). This CDR3 is 15 amino acids long. The CDR3 loop is CATRPKMGAGEKLFF. The CDR3 DNA sequence: TGTGCCACCCGACCGAAAATGGGGGCCGGAGAAAAACTGTTTTTT.

This chain uses TRBV18 with TRBJ1-6, with TRBD1 identical over 7 bases. Germline values: CDR1 KGHSH, CDR2 LQKENI. The CDR3 consists of 14 residues. V lost 6 bases, J lost 4 bases, and 3 bases stayed unmatched. The CDR3: CASSEGQYNSPLHF. CDR3 coding DNA: TGTGCCAGCTCTGAGGGACAGTATAATTCACCCCTCCACTTT.